This T cell receptor (beta chain) originates from a study of blood T cells in healthy people across ages. The length of the CDR3 is 14 residues. The V end lost 7 bases, the J end lost 4 bases, and 14 bases lay between the germline ends. Only a few counts were recorded for this clonotype. Its target is not known. Primers used in a second PCR of about 6 to 11 cycles were a sample-barcoded 5' primer and a J-beta primer mix. TCRdb ran MiXCR on the 5' RACE reads and lists one entry per CDR3 protein. The table has 850,000 to 1,000,000 distinct CDR3 sequences, about 48% seen once. Peripheral blood, around 10 milliliters per donor, was collected. Study-level findings and limits: Long-lived donors carried more naive CD4+ cells and greater diversity than aged donors. Underestimates were what the diversity estimates from one million T cells were considered to be.

This sequence joins TRBV12-3 or TRBV12-4 and TRBJ2-1, with D perhaps TRBD1 (6 bases). The source material was blood. The sequence derives from a young man in good health. CDR3 amino acids: CASTLGTPYNEQFF. The CDR3 DNA is TGTGCCAGCACGCTCGGGACACCTTACAATGAGCAGTTCTTC.